This TCR beta chain was recovered during a study of a mutant IDH1 vaccine in newly diagnosed glioma. Study-level information: Among treated patients, approximately 60% were male and about 38% female, and mean age was around 40 years.

Generated by immunoSEQ multiplex PCR, the TCRdb table keeps only in-frame clones and is missing some. The sample includes some 54,000 clones, 80% to 90% of them seen just once. Time point: week 35, safety follow-up. Topical imiquimod accompanied each vaccine dose, which consisted of 300 ug of mutant IDH1 20-mer peptide. In weeks 1, 3, 5, 7, 11, 15, 19 and 23, patients were immunized, eight times in all. A remark on this clone: Its antigen is still unknown.

This clonotype was sampled from a woman aged 18-29 years with glioma. The source was PBMCs, collected from a glioma patient whose treatment included an IDH1 peptide vaccine.

The CDR3 here is CASSVVMGGRNTEAFF. The CDR3 nucleotides are TGTGCCAGCAGCGTAGTAATGGGGGGAAGGAACACTGAAGCTTTCTTT. The chain links TRBV9 to TRBJ1-1, with D possibly TRBD1 on 5 matching bases. The V and J ends lost 0 bases and 1 base respectively, with 13 bases between them. Germline lookup yields CDR1 SGDLS and CDR2 YYNGEE. There are 16 residues in the CDR3.